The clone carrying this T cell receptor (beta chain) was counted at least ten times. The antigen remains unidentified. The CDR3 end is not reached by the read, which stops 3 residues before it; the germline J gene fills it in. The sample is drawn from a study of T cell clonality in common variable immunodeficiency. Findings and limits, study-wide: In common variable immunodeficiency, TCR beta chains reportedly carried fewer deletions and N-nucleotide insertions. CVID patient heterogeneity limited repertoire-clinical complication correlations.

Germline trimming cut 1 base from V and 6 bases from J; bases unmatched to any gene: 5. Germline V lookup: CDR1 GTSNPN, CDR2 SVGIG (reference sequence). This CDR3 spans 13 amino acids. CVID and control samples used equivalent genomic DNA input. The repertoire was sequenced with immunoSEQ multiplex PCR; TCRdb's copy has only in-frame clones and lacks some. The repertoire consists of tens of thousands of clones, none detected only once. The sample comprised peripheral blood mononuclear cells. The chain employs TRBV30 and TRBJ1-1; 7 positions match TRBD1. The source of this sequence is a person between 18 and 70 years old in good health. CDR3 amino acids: CAWSEGGGSEAFF. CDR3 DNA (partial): TGTGCCTGGAGTGAAGGGGGCGGATCTGAA. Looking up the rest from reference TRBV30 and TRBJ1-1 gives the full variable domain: SQTIHQWPATLVQPVGSPLSLECTVEGTSNPNLYWYRQAAGRGLQLLFYSVGIGQISSEVPQNLSASRPQDRQFILSSKKLLLSDSGFYLCAWSEGGGSEAFFGQGTRLTVV.